These 8 T cell receptor beta chains originate from one sample sequenced in a study of T cells in Graves' hyperthyroidism and ophthalmopathy. RNA transcripts gave rise to amplified TCR beta CDR3 regions. The TCR CDR3 was amplified in a first-round RT-PCR using the HTBI primer set. MiXCR, applied by TCRdb to the multiplex PCR reads, yields one record per CDR3 protein. Among about 600,000 distinct CDR3 sequences listed, approximately 15% were seen once. The specimen was blood. The receptors were sampled from a woman aged 40 to 55 with Graves' ophthalmopathy.

The rearrangement links TRBV6-1 to TRBJ1-2, with D possibly TRBD1 on 5 matching bases. The CDR3 length is 14 residues. Germline V gene data show CDR1 as MNHNS and CDR2 as SASEGT. The germline V and J ends were trimmed by 5 bases and 8 bases, with 18 bases remaining between them. The CDR3 region is CASSTQAHLSGYTF. CDR3 bases: TGTGCCAGCAGTACACAGGCGCACCTTTCCGGCTACACCTTC.

At least ten counts were recorded for this clonotype. The chain carries TRBV5-1 and TRBJ2-7; 8 bases line up with TRBD2. Germline V CDR1 and CDR2: SGHRS, YFSETQ. The junction had 4 bases not matched to a gene; V was cut back by 3 bases and J by 2 bases. CDR3 length: 14 residues. The CDR3 coding sequence is TGCGCCAGCAGCTCCGAGCGGGAGCCCTACGAGCAGTACTTC. This codes for CASSSEREPYEQYF.

This clonotype was seen ten or more times. The chain links TRBV5-1 to TRBJ1-1, with TRBD1 as a possible D gene (5 bases). The CDR3 runs 15 residues. With 4 bases removed from V and 5 bases from J, the gap between germline ends came to 18 bases. Germline loops: CDR1 SGHRS, CDR2 YFSETQ. This chain's CDR3 is CASSPTRGGSTEAFF. Written as DNA, the CDR3 is TGCGCCAGCAGCCCCACGCGTGGGGGTTCGACTGAAGCTTTCTTT.

The sample holds many counts of this clonotype. The chain joins TRBV5-1 to TRBJ2-7, with 7 nucleotides matching TRBD1. This CDR3 is built from 14 residues. From germline, CDR1 is SGHRS and CDR2 YFSETQ. Trimming at V came to 4 bases and at J to 2 bases, leaving 6 bases not matched to a gene. CDR3 nucleotide sequence: TGCGCCAGCAGCCCGGGACAGCAAGCCTACGAGCAGTACTTC. Amino acid sequence: CASSPGQQAYEQYF.

This clonotype came up a few times. The chain joins TRBV2 to TRBJ1-5; D ambiguous. This CDR3 region has 13 residues. V lost 6 bases and J 0 bases, leaving 6 bases between the germline ends. Looked up from germline, CDR1 is SNHLY and CDR2 is FYNNEI. The CDR3 here is CASRDHSNQPQHF. CDR3 nucleotides: TGTGCCAGCAGGGACCATAGCAATCAGCCCCAGCATTTT.

This clonotype was recorded at least ten times. The rearrangement joins TRBV5-1 to TRBJ2-3; D is perhaps TRBD2 (6 bases). V lost 4 bases and J 2 bases, leaving 11 bases between the germline ends. Germline V gene lookup returns CDR1 SGHRS and CDR2 YFSETQ. This CDR3 region has 14 residues. The CDR3, as DNA: TGCGCCAGCAGCGGGGGGAAAGACACAGATACGCAGTATTTT. This sequence encodes CASSGGKDTDTQYF. Variable domain in full (rest from reference TRBV5-1 and TRBJ2-3): KAGVTQTPRYLIKTRGQQVTLSCSPISGHRSVSWYQQTPGQGLQFLFEYFSETQRNKGNFPGRFSGRQFSNSRSEMNVSTLELGDSALYLCASSGGKDTDTQYFGPGTRLTVL.

This clonotype was counted ten times or more. The chain recombines TRBV7-9 with TRBJ1-1; no reliable D call. The germline V and J ends were trimmed by 5 bases and 4 bases, with 17 bases remaining between them. The CDR3 is 15 residues long. Per germline, CDR1 SEHNR and CDR2 FQNEAQ (reference sequence). CDR3 coding DNA: TGTGCCAGCAGCCCAGATAGGGTGGATAGCACTGAAGCTTTCTTT. Translation: CASSPDRVDSTEAFF.

Turning to this clonotype: A much larger clone lies one base from this, so it may be a read error. The CDR3 does not end in the conserved phenylalanine or tryptophan, so this is likely a read error. J is TRBJ1-1 and V is TRBV18, with 7 positions matching TRBD1. The trim removed 2 bases at V and 5 bases at J, leaving 14 bases unmatched. This CDR3 contains 17 residues. Germline V lookup: CDR1 KGHSH, CDR2 LQKENI. This CDR3 reads CASSPDPLGRGSTEAFS. In DNA, the CDR3 is TGTGCCAGCTCACCAGATCCTCTGGGCAGGGGGAGTACTGAAGCTTTCTCT.